The sequence of this T cell receptor beta chain was determined in a study of monozygotic twins with inflammatory bowel disease. Worth noting for this clonotype: Its specificity is unknown.

There were about 3,500 ng of total RNA used for each TCR library. Eight separate reactions per sample served to make cDNA. Reprocessing the 5' RACE reads, TCRdb reports a single entry for every CDR3 protein and omits DNA. This table lists 350,000 to 500,000 distinct CDR3 sequences. This CDR3 has 12 residues. Germline-derived CDR1 and CDR2 are DFQATT and SNEGSKA (reference sequence). Whole-study results and caveats: By inverse Simpson index, TCRbeta diversity was lower in IBD patients than in healthy co-twins. Immunosuppressive treatment differences may have increased patient repertoire variability.

The clonotype was recovered from a human donor with ulcerative colitis or Crohn's disease, or a healthy co-twin of an affected twin (not recorded which). Source material: blood. V is TRBV20-1 and J is TRBJ2-3; the TCRdb call, TRBD1, lacks DNA for checking. CDR3 sequence reads: CSAGQGRDTQYF.